The rows below give T cell receptor beta chains drawn from one sample of a study of blood T cell repertoires in COVID-19. Clones were sequenced by immunoSEQ multiplex PCR, and TCRdb holds only the in-frame ones, with some missing. The data contain a few hundred thousand clones, 70% to 90% of them singletons. The specimen sequenced was PBMCs or T cells enriched from blood (not recorded which). These receptor sequences come from a woman under 40 who had recovered from COVID-19. CDR3s include the opening cysteine and the closing phenylalanine or tryptophan. D genes are given only for firm matches. Not all rows give a size; the values are once, few, many and, for expanded clones, a class.

length	V	D	size	J	CDR3	DNA
16	TRBV5-1	.	.	TRBJ2-3	CASSLATVSSTDTQYF	TGCGCCAGCAGCTTGGCGACAGTTTCTAGCACAGATACGCAGTATTTT
14	TRBV28	.	few	TRBJ1-5	CASNRGGPRQPQHF	TGTGCCAGCAACCGGGGGGGGCCTAGACAGCCCCAGCATTTT
15	TRBV5-1	.	.	TRBJ1-5	CASSLDVGGGQPQHF	TGCGCCAGCAGCTTGGATGTGGGAGGAGGCCAGCCCCAGCATTTT
14	TRBV27	TRBD2	.	TRBJ2-7	CASKDRLAGDEQYF	TGTGCCAGCAAGGACCGACTAGCGGGAGACGAGCAGTACTTC
14	TRBV5-1	TRBD2	.	TRBJ2-7	CASAGGGKGYEQYF	TGCGCCAGCGCAGGCGGGGGGAAAGGATACGAGCAGTACTTC
10	TRBV2	.	.	TRBJ1-2	CASELLGYTF	TGTGCCAGCGAGCTGCTTGGCTACACCTTC
14	TRBV7-8	.	.	TRBJ2-5	CASSFPLGGETQYF	TGTGCCAGCAGCTTCCCCCTAGGTGGGGAGACCCAGTACTTC
14	TRBV7-2	.	.	TRBJ1-2	CASSPRQGNYGYTF	TGTGCCAGCAGCCCCCGCCAGGGGAACTATGGCTACACCTTC
19	TRBV5-4	TRBD2	.	TRBJ2-5	CASSLEALGGGPFQETQYF	TGTGCCAGCAGCTTGGAAGCTTTGGGCGGGGGGCCCTTCCAAGAGACCCAGTACTTC
12	TRBV29-1	TRBD1	.	TRBJ1-1	CSVGNPGTAAFF	TGCAGCGTTGGAAACCCAGGGACAGCAGCTTTCTTT
18	TRBV5-4	TRBD2	.	TRBJ2-7	CASSRADSGRTPAYEQYF	TGTGCCAGCAGCCGAGCGGATAGCGGGAGGACTCCCGCCTACGAGCAGTACTTC
14	TRBV7-3	TRBD2	.	TRBJ2-3	CASSLISGGDTQYF	TGTGCCAGCAGCTTGATTAGCGGGGGAGATACGCAGTATTTT
13	TRBV19	.	.	TRBJ1-1	CASSEGANTEAFF	TGTGCCAGTAGTGAAGGAGCGAACACTGAAGCTTTCTTT
12	TRBV28	TRBD2	.	TRBJ2-1	CASTREDLEQFF	TGTGCCAGCACACGGGAGGATCTTGAGCAGTTCTTC
12	TRBV3-1/TRBV3-2	.	.	TRBJ2-3	CASSPPADTQYF	TGTGCCAGCAGCCCTCCGGCAGATACGCAGTATTTT
19	TRBV27	.	.	TRBJ1-6	CASSLISGGYEARRSPLHF	TGTGCCAGCAGTTTAATAAGTGGCGGCTACGAAGCCCGGAGGTCACCCCTCCACTTT
15	TRBV5-1	TRBD2	.	TRBJ2-1	CASSSSGRPYNEQFF	TGCGCCAGCAGCTCCTCCGGGAGGCCTTACAATGAGCAGTTCTTC